These 18 T cell receptor beta chains came from one sample sequenced in a study of T cells in Graves' hyperthyroidism and ophthalmopathy. RNA transcripts gave rise to amplified TCR beta CDR3 regions. A first-round RT-PCR of the TCR CDR3 used the HTBI primer set. TCRdb independently ran MiXCR on the multiplex PCR reads; one entry per CDR3 protein. Of fewer than 350,000 distinct CDR3 sequences listed, about 19% were seen once; the top ten hold approximately 37%. The sequenced material came from blood. These receptors all stem from a man in his fifties or sixties with Graves' ophthalmopathy.

Turning to this clonotype: A single base separates this from a much larger clone, so it may be a read error. The chain is built from TRBV7-8 and TRBJ2-7, with 11 bases aligning to TRBD1. Germline values: CDR1 SGHVS, CDR2 FQNEAQ. This CDR3 has 13 residues. The CDR3 DNA sequence: TGTGCCGGCAGCGGACAGGGGGCGCACGAGCAGTACTTC. Translating it yields CAGSGQGAHEQYF.

This clonotype was observed many times. The rearrangement uses TRBV28 and TRBJ2-7, with 7 bases aligning to TRBD2. This CDR3 region has 14 residues. V shed 7 bases, J shed 5 bases, and the junction held 11 bases outside the gene matches. Germline-derived CDR1 and CDR2 are MDHEN and SYDVKM. CDR3 amino acids: CASIAAASGDEQYF. The CDR3 DNA sequence: TGTGCCAGCATCGCGGCGGCTAGCGGAGACGAGCAGTACTTC.

The V gene is TRBV9, the J gene TRBJ2-1; 12 positions match TRBD2. The CDR3 runs 16 residues. J lost 7 bases, V lost 3 bases, and 8 bases had no gene match. Germline CDR1 is SGDLS and CDR2 is YYNGEE. The CDR3 loop reads CASSARSTSGSNEQFF. CDR3 nucleotide sequence: TGTGCCAGCAGCGCACGTTCGACTAGCGGGAGTAATGAGCAGTTCTTC.

This clonotype was seen a handful of times. This could be a read error, since a much larger clone is one nucleotide away. The rearrangement joins TRBV5-1 to TRBJ2-1; D perhaps matches TRBD1 (5 bases). CDR3 length: 15 amino acids. Germline V CDR1 and CDR2: SGHRS, YFSETQ. CDR3 in DNA: TGCGCCAGCCGCTTGGGGCAGCTAACCTACAATGAGCAGTTCTTC. It specifies CASRLGQLTYNEQFF.

The chain couples TRBV4-1 to TRBJ2-7, with D possibly TRBD2 on 5 matching bases. V dropped 0 bases and J dropped 6 bases, with 15 bases sitting between them. Per germline, CDR1 MGHRA and CDR2 YSYEKL. The CDR3 extends over 15 amino acids. CDR3 DNA sequence: TGCGCCAGCAGCCAAGATCAGGACTCCACTCGCGAGCAGTACTTC. This encodes CASSQDQDSTREQYF.

This clonotype showed up just a few times. The V gene is TRBV9, the J gene TRBJ1-6; possibly TRBD1 for D (5 bases). From germline, CDR1 is SGDLS and CDR2 YYNGEE. V gave up 3 bases and J gave up 5 bases, with 12 bases separating them. This CDR3 is built from 15 residues. The CDR3 bases are TGTGCCAGCAGCGCATTGGGGGAGCATAATTCACCCCTCCACTTT. It encodes CASSALGEHNSPLHF.

The genes are TRBV5-1 and TRBJ1-4; no firm D call. There are 15 residues in the CDR3. From germline, CDR1 is SGHRS and CDR2 YFSETQ. V lost 4 bases to trimming and J lost 0 bases, with 10 bases between them. The CDR3, as DNA: TGCGCCAGCAGCCCGACTTTTGCAACTAATGAAAAACTGTTTTTT. The encoded protein is CASSPTFATNEKLFF.

V gene TRBV3-1 combines with J gene TRBJ2-3; TRBD2 is a possible D gene (6 bases). The CDR3 consists of 15 residues. V gave up 5 bases and J gave up 1 base, with 13 bases separating them. Germline V gene sequence: CDR1 LGHDT, CDR2 YNNKEL (reference sequence). The CDR3 region is CASSTTSGGTDTQYF. In DNA, the CDR3 is TGTGCCAGCAGCACGACTAGTGGCGGCACAGATACGCAGTATTTT.

This clonotype appeared a single time. The CDR3 loop reads CASSLALGASGRANEQFF. The CDR3 DNA reads TGTGCCAGCAGCTTAGCCTTAGGGGCTAGCGGGAGGGCGAATGAGCAGTTCTTC. The gene calls are TRBV7-9 and TRBJ2-1; 12 nucleotides agree with TRBD2. Trimming at V came to 0 bases and at J to 7 bases, leaving 10 bases not matched to a gene. Germline V CDR1 and CDR2: SEHNR, FQNEAQ (reference sequence). This CDR3 contains 18 residues.

The table lists this clonotype with many counts. The chain is built from TRBV7-2 and TRBJ2-2; 7 bases match TRBD1. The V segment lost 3 bases and the J segment 5 bases; nucleotides outside the gene matches: 9. The germline V gene has CDR1 SGHTA and CDR2 FQGNSA. This CDR3 is built from 16 residues. Written as DNA, the CDR3 is TGTGCCAGCAGCTTGCCACAGGGGCGTAGGACCGGGGAGCTGTTTTTT. As protein: CASSLPQGRRTGELFF.

This clonotype came up many times. Here the CDR3 reads CASSPRLAGLATDTQYF. CDR3 nucleotides: TGTGCCAGCAGCCCCAGACTAGCGGGCTTAGCGACAGATACGCAGTATTTT. The V call is TRBV9, the J call TRBJ2-3, with 10 bases aligning to TRBD2. CDR1 and CDR2 (germline): SGDLS, YYNGEE. V lost 4 bases, J lost 3 bases, and 11 bases stayed unmatched. The CDR3 has 17 residues.

V and J are TRBV24-1 and TRBJ2-3; 9 bases align to TRBD1. J lost 0 bases, V lost 6 bases, and 3 bases had no gene match. CDR1 KGHDR and CDR2 SFDVKD come from the germline V gene. There are 15 residues in the CDR3. The CDR3 coding sequence is TGTGCCACCAGTCCACAGGGGGCGAGCACAGATACGCAGTATTTT. Translation: CATSPQGASTDTQYF.

This clonotype was seen repeatedly, ten times or more. The V gene is TRBV20-1, the J gene TRBJ2-3; D gene unclear. The germline V and J ends were trimmed by 1 base and 0 bases, with 5 bases remaining between them. CDR1 and CDR2 from the germline V gene are DFQATT and SNEGSKA (reference sequence). The CDR3 has 13 amino acids. This chain's CDR3 is CSARASSTDTQYF. The CDR3, as DNA: TGCAGTGCTAGAGCTTCTAGCACAGATACGCAGTATTTT.

At least ten counts were recorded for this clonotype. J is TRBJ2-7 and V is TRBV7-6; no reliable D call. The germline gives CDR1 SGHVS, CDR2 FNYEAQ. The CDR3 is made up of 14 amino acids. V gave up 5 bases and J gave up 2 bases, with 13 bases separating them. The CDR3 nucleotides are TGTGCCAGCAGCCCCGGGCAGCGCGCCTACGAGCAGTACTTC. It specifies CASSPGQRAYEQYF.

Many counts were recorded for this clonotype. The chain combines TRBV7-9 with TRBJ1-1, with D unresolved. The CDR3 extends over 12 amino acids. Germline-derived CDR1 and CDR2 are SEHNR and FQNEAQ (reference sequence). V was shortened by 5 bases and J by 10 bases, with 14 bases between the two germline ends. In nucleotides, the CDR3 is TGTGCCAGCAGCCCAGAGTCGGCAGCAGCTTTCTTT. Translated, it gives CASSPESAAAFF.

The rearrangement joins TRBV7-9 to TRBJ1-1; no firm D call. Germline V gives CDR1 SEHNR, CDR2 FQNEAQ (reference sequence). V dropped 1 base and J dropped 11 bases, with 14 bases sitting between them. The CDR3 sequence is 13 residues long. CDR3 sequence reads: CASSLGRTWSAFF. The CDR3 DNA is TGTGCCAGCAGCTTAGGACGGACCTGGAGTGCTTTCTTT. Complete variable domain (other parts from reference TRBV7-9 and TRBJ1-1): DTGVSQNPRHKITKRGQNVTFRCDPISEHNRLYWYRQTLGQGPEFLTYFQNEAQLEKSRLLSDRFSAERPKGSFSTLEIQRTEQGDSAMYLCASSLGRTWSAFFGQGTRLTVV.

The chain carries TRBV5-5 and TRBJ2-7; D may be TRBD1 (5 bases). In germline, CDR1 is SGHKS, CDR2 YYEKEE (reference sequence). The ends were cut back, 2 bases at V and 2 bases at J, with 17 bases in the middle. This CDR3 spans 16 amino acids. The CDR3 loop reads CASSFPKTGTAYEQYF. CDR3 coding DNA: TGTGCCAGCAGCTTCCCCAAAACAGGTACGGCCTACGAGCAGTACTTC. Based on the CDR3 plus reference TRBV5-5 and TRBJ2-7, the full variable domain is DAGVTQSPTHLIKTRGQQVTLRCSPISGHKSVSWYQQVLGQGPQFIFQYYEKEERGRGNFPDRFSARQFPNYSSELNVNALLLGDSALYLCASSFPKTGTAYEQYFGPGTRLTVT.

The sample holds many counts of this clonotype. The chain carries TRBV7-9 and TRBJ2-2; 7 nucleotides line up with TRBD2. The germline CDR1 and CDR2 sequences are SEHNR and FQNEAQ (reference sequence). Losses at the gene ends were 5 bases for V and 1 base for J; bases not matched to a gene: 16. This CDR3 is 19 amino acids long. The CDR3 region is CASSHYPLSQRENTGELFF. For the CDR3, the DNA is TGTGCCAGCAGCCACTACCCCCTAAGTCAGCGGGAGAACACCGGGGAGCTGTTTTTT.